Listed below are T cell receptor beta chains from one sample, sequenced in a study of Graves' ophthalmopathy and Graves' hyperthyroidism. Via MiXCR, TCRdb re-called the multiplex PCR reads, giving one row per CDR3 protein. The table records about 1.1 million distinct CDR3 sequences, 35% to 40% of them present only once. Sequenced: peripheral blood or thyroid tissue (not recorded which). The receptors were sampled from an adult man with Graves' hyperthyroidism. CDR3s include the opening cysteine and the closing phenylalanine or tryptophan. D genes are given only for firm matches. Clone size is not always given. Where it is, it says once, few, many or a class for expanded clones.

cdr3_aa cdr3_nt d_call v_call clone_size j_call
CASSGGRQGASGYTF TGTGCCAGCAGCGGGGGACGACAGGGGGCGAGTGGCTACACCTTC TRBD1 TRBV2 many TRBJ1-2
CSARPPPASNNSPLHF TGCAGTGCTAGACCCCCCCCAGCAAGTAATAATTCACCCCTCCACTTT - TRBV20-1 few TRBJ1-6
CAITSKNTEAFF TGTGCCATAACGAGCAAAAACACTGAAGCTTTCTTT - TRBV28 few TRBJ1-1
CASSLIAGGSEKLFF TGTGCCAGCAGCCTGATAGCAGGGGGCTCTGAAAAACTGTTTTTT TRBD1 TRBV7-2 - TRBJ1-4
CASPRGLNTGELFF TGTGCCAGCCCCCGGGGCTTGAACACCGGGGAGCTGTTTTTT - TRBV7-9 - TRBJ2-2
CASSVWALDSNQPQHF TGTGCCAGCAGTGTTTGGGCTCTGGATAGCAATCAGCCCCAGCATTTT - TRBV2 - TRBJ1-5
CASSLHRTGIGELFF TGTGCCAGCAGCCTCCATCGGACAGGGATCGGGGAGCTGTTTTTT TRBD1 TRBV6-5 - TRBJ2-2
CASSPQSGTGGYEQYF TGTGCCAGCAGCCCTCAATCCGGGACAGGGGGCTACGAGCAGTACTTC TRBD1 TRBV7-6 many TRBJ2-7
CAISVAGGEDTQYF TGTGCCATCAGTGTGGCAGGGGGCGAAGATACGCAGTATTTT TRBD1 TRBV10-3 - TRBJ2-3
CASERQGSPQETQYF TGCGCCAGCGAAAGACAGGGGAGCCCTCAAGAGACCCAGTACTTC TRBD1 TRBV5-1 - TRBJ2-5
CASSNETATNEKLFF TGCGCCAGCAGCAACGAAACAGCAACTAATGAAAAACTGTTTTTT - TRBV5-1 few TRBJ1-4
CSVDKAGGNVLTF TGCAGCGTTGACAAGGCAGGGGGTAACGTCCTGACTTTC TRBD1 TRBV29-1 - TRBJ2-6
CAINDDRGPGPEAFF TGTGCCATCAACGATGACAGGGGGCCCGGGCCTGAAGCTTTCTTT TRBD1 TRBV10-3 - TRBJ1-1
CASRPAGYTF TGTGCCAGCAGGCCGGCTGGCTACACCTTC - TRBV12-3/TRBV12-4 - TRBJ1-2
CASSSSGQGRLEAGELFF TGTGCCAGCAGCTCCTCGGGACAGGGGAGGCTTGAGGCCGGGGAGCTGTTTTTT TRBD1 TRBV7-3 - TRBJ2-2
CASSLDRGKAEKLFF TGTGCCAGCAGCCTAGACAGGGGGAAGGCGGAAAAACTGTTTTTT TRBD1 TRBV9 many TRBJ1-4
CASSFSAGSNQPQHF TGTGCCAGCAGTTTCTCGGCCGGGAGCAATCAGCCCCAGCATTTT - TRBV12-3/TRBV12-4 many TRBJ1-5
CASSEGPGTGTYEQYF TGTGCCAGCAGTGAAGGTCCCGGGACAGGCACCTACGAGCAGTACTTC TRBD1 TRBV12-3/TRBV12-4 few TRBJ2-7
CASKLAGGAGELFF TGTGCCAGCAAACTAGCGGGAGGAGCTGGGGAGCTGTTTTTT TRBD2 TRBV2 - TRBJ2-2
CASSRDREVRVTEAFF TGTGCCAGCAGCCGGGACAGGGAAGTGAGGGTAACTGAAGCTTTCTTT TRBD1 TRBV5-5 many TRBJ1-1
CASSPRVYVNYGYTF TGTGCCAGCAGTCCCCGGGTGTACGTTAACTATGGCTACACCTTC - TRBV9 few TRBJ1-2
CATGGTGRTYEQYF TGTGCCACGGGGGGGACAGGGAGAACCTACGAGCAGTACTTC - TRBV10-3 - TRBJ2-7
CASSTPGGEQYF TGTGCCAGCAGCACCCCAGGGGGCGAGCAGTACTTC TRBD1 TRBV7-9 many TRBJ2-7
CASSEARQTPNTEAFF TGTGCCAGCAGTGAAGCGCGACAGACACCAAACACTGAAGCTTTCTTT - TRBV2 many TRBJ1-1
CASRGRYYYEQYF TGTGCCAGTAGAGGACGCTACTACTACGAGCAGTACTTC - TRBV19 many TRBJ2-7
CASSLSLVVGGPTGELFF TGCGCCAGCAGCTTGTCCCTCGTAGTGGGAGGGCCTACCGGGGAGCTGTTTTTT TRBD2 TRBV5-1 many TRBJ2-2
CASSLWGQGQETQYF TGCGCCAGCAGCTTGTGGGGACAGGGGCAAGAGACCCAGTACTTC TRBD1 TRBV5-1 - TRBJ2-5
CASSGASEEQYF TGTGCCAGCAGCGGGGCAAGCGAGGAGCAGTACTTC - TRBV5-5 - TRBJ2-7
CARTQGLNTEAFF TGTGCCAGGACCCAGGGGTTGAACACTGAAGCTTTCTTT - TRBV2 few TRBJ1-1
CASSFYEGQPQHF TGTGCCAGCAGCTTCTACGAGGGTCAGCCCCAGCATTTT - TRBV7-2 - TRBJ1-5
CASSLAASRRSFVTYEQYF TGCGCCAGCAGCTTGGCGGCTAGCCGTCGATCTTTTGTGACCTACGAGCAGTACTTC - TRBV5-1 - TRBJ2-7
CASSTRDSSYEQYF TGTGCCAGCAGCACACGGGACAGCTCCTACGAGCAGTACTTC TRBD1 TRBV7-9 many TRBJ2-7
CATRGSAIYGYTF TGTGCCACCCGCGGGTCAGCGATCTATGGCTACACCTTC - TRBV6-4 - TRBJ1-2
CASKETSTDTQYF TGTGCCAGCAAAGAGACAAGCACAGATACGCAGTATTTT - TRBV6-5 - TRBJ2-3